The count of the clone carrying this T cell receptor beta chain is one. Authors' analysis steps: Amplification with reference gene primers provided the estimates of nucleated cell counts. The table came from immunoSEQ multiplex PCR; TCRdb's copy has only in-frame clones and leaves some out. V and J calls and clone size are given by that table; D and trimming were obtained from the DNA. The sample has about 320,000 clones; about 91% are singletons. This record belongs to a study of blood T cell repertoires in COVID-19. Study details: Samples taken during acute and convalescent COVID-19 were collected in the United States, Italy and Spain. T cells, B-cell-depleted T cells, or PBMCs supplied cDNA or gDNA.

With 5 bases clipped from V and 5 bases from J, the junction kept 12 bases outside the gene matches. The germline CDR1 and CDR2 sequences are MNHEY and SMNVEV (reference sequence). The CDR3 runs 15 residues. Seattle-derived patients entered the study during active infection and were followed longitudinally. This receptor was identified in a woman between 25 and 40 years old with COVID-19, enrolled during active disease. This rearrangement joins TRBV27 to TRBJ2-7; TRBD1 agrees at 7 bases. The sample taken for sequencing was peripheral blood. This chain's CDR3 is CASSLLRDSGHEQYF. The CDR3 region has the DNA TGTGCCAGCAGTCTCCTAAGGGACAGTGGCCACGAGCAGTACTTC.